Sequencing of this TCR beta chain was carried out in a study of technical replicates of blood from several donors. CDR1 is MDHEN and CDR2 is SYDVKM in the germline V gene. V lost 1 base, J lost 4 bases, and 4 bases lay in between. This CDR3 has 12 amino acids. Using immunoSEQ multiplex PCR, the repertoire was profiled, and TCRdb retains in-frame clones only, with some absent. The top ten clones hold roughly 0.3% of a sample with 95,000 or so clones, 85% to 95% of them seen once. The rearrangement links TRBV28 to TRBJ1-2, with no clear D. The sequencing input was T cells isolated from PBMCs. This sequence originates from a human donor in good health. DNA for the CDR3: TGTGCCAGCAGTTTATCTATCTATGGCTACACCTTC. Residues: CASSLSIYGYTF.